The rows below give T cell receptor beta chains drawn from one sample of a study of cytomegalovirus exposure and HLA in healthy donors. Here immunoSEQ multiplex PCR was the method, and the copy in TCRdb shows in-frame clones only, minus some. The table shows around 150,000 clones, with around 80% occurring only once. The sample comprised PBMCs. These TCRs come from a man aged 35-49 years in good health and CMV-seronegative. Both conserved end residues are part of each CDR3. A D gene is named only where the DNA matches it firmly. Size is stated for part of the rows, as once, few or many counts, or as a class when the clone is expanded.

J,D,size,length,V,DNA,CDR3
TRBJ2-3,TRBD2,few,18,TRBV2,TGTGCCAGCAGTGAAGGACTAGCGGGAGGGCCCGACACAGATACGCAGTATTTT,CASSEGLAGGPDTDTQYF
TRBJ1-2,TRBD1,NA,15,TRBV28,TGTGCCAGCAGCCCCCTGGACAGGGGTATTTTGGGCTACACCTTC,CASSPLDRGILGYTF
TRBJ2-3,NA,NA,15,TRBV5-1,TGCGCCAGCAGCTTGGGGGGCAGAAGCACAGATACGCAGTATTTT,CASSLGGRSTDTQYF
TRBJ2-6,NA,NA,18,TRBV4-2,TGTGCCAGCAGCCAAGATTTACAGGGATCTGCAGGGGCCAACGTCCTGACTTTC,CASSQDLQGSAGANVLTF
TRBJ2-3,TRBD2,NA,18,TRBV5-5,TGTGCCAGCAGCTTGTTTCAGCGGGATCCTCGGGGGGCAGATACGCAGTATTTT,CASSLFQRDPRGADTQYF
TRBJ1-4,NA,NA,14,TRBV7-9,TGTGCCAGCAGCCAACAGGGAACTAATGAAAAACTGTTTTTT,CASSQQGTNEKLFF
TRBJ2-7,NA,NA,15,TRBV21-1,TGTGCCAGCAGCAGACCATCCCGGGAGCCTAGGGAGCAGTACTTC,CASSRPSREPREQYF
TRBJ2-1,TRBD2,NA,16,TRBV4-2,TGTGCCAGCAGCCGGGAAGCGGGAGTAGATGACAATGAGCAGTTCTTC,CASSREAGVDDNEQFF
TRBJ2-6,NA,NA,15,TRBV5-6,TGTGCCAGCTTGACAGGATTCTCTGGGGCCAACGTCCTGACTTTC,CASLTGFSGANVLTF
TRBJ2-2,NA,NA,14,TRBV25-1,TGTGCCAGCAGTGGGAGCACGTACACCGGGGAGCTGTTTTTT,CASSGSTYTGELFF
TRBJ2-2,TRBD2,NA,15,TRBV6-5,TGTGCCAGCAGTAAAAAACTAGCGGGAGGAGGGGAGCTGTTTTTT,CASSKKLAGGGELFF
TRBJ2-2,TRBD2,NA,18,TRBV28,TGTGCCAGCAGCTGGACTAGCGGGAGGGAAGTGAACACCGGGGAGCTGTTTTTT,CASSWTSGREVNTGELFF
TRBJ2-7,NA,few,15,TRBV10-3,TGTGCCATCAGTGAGTACGGCGGGGGCACCTACGAGCAGTACTTC,CAISEYGGGTYEQYF
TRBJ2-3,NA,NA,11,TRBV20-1,TGCAGTGCCCCCCTCACAGATACGCAGTATTTT,CSAPLTDTQYF
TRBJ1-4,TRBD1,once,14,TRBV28,TGTGCCAGCAGTGCCGACAGGGTTAGTGGAAAACTGTTTTTT,CASSADRVSGKLFF
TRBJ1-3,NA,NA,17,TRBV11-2,TGTGCCAGCAGCCCGGCCGGCGGGGGGAGCTCTGGAAACACCATATATTTT,CASSPAGGGSSGNTIYF
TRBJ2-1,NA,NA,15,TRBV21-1,TGTGCCAGCAGCATCGGCGGGCCCTATTTTAGTGAGCAGTTCTTC,CASSIGGPYFSEQFF
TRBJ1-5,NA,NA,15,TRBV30,TGTGCCTGGAGTACGGACATTTATAGCAATCAGCCCCAGCATTTT,CAWSTDIYSNQPQHF
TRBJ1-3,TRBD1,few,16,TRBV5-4,TGTGCCAGCAGCGCACGGACAGGGGGCTCTGGAAACACCATATATTTT,CASSARTGGSGNTIYF
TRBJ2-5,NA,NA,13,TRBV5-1,TGCGCCAGCAGCTCGACAGTTCAAGAGACCCAGTACTTC,CASSSTVQETQYF
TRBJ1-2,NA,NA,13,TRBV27,TGTGCCAGCAGTCACGGGGGAGACTATGGCTACACCTTC,CASSHGGDYGYTF
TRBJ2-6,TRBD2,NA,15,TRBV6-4,TGTGCCAGCAGTGACTGGGGGGGGAGGGCCAACGTCCTGACTTTC,CASSDWGGRANVLTF
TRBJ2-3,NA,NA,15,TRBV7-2,TGTGCCAGCAGCTTACGGTTCCTTAGCACAGATACGCAGTATTTT,CASSLRFLSTDTQYF
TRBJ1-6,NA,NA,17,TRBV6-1,TGTGCCAGCAGTGCAGGCCGTCAGATATATAGTAATTCACCCCTCCACTTT,CASSAGRQIYSNSPLHF
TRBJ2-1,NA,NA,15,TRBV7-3,TGTGCCAGCAGCCCCGGGGGGACAGGCCACAATGAGCAGTTCTTC,CASSPGGTGHNEQFF
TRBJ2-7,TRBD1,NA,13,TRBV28,TGTGCCAGCAACAGGGGGCGTGGGTACGAGCAGTACTTC,CASNRGRGYEQYF
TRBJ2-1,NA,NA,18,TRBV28,TGTGCCAGCAGCTACTTAAAGGGGACACCGGGGCCAGATGATGAGCAGTTCTTC,CASSYLKGTPGPDDEQFF